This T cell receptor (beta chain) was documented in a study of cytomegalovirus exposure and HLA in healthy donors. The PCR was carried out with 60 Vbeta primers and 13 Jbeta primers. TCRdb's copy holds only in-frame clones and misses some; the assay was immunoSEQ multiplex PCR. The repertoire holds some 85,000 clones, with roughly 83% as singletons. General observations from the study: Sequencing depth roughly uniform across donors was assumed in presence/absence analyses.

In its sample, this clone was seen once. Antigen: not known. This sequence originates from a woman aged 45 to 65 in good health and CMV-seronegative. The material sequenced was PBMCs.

The CDR3 region has the DNA TGTGCCAGCAGCATGGAGACAGAGAACACTGAAGCTTTCTTT. Residues: CASSMETENTEAFF. The chain carries TRBV5-6 and TRBJ1-1; D is perhaps TRBD1 (5 bases). Deletions cut 4 bases from V and 1 base from J, with 11 bases between. Germline V gene lookup returns CDR1 SGHDT and CDR2 YYEEEE. The CDR3 has 14 residues.